The source of this T cell receptor beta chain is a study of neurological immune-mediated disorders. In each sequencing run, over 160 million TCR-beta sequences were generated from 15-18 subjects. TCRdb passed the 5' RACE reads through MiXCR, listing each CDR3 protein once. The table shows just under 60,000 distinct CDR3 sequences, with roughly 2.5% occurring only once. This clonotype was observed many times. What it recognizes is unknown. This CDR3 comprises 13 residues. After removal of 5 bases from V and 1 base from J, the junction contained 0 bases not matched to a gene. CDR1 and CDR2 (germline): KGHDR, SFDVKD. Notes on the study in general: The multiple sclerosis repertoire cluster had no association with any clinical or MRI feature. No expanded-clone CDR3 amino acid sequence recurred across subjects, suggesting private TCR-beta repertoires. The level of TCR clonal expansion was highest in patients with HTLV-1-associated myelopathy and lowest in multiple sclerosis, where it fell below the level seen in healthy controls.

The rearrangement uses TRBV24-1 and TRBJ2-5; TRBD2 aligns across 7 bases. The sequence came from a man between 45 and 60 years old with multiple sclerosis. Sequenced input: PBMCs. The CDR3 spells CATSAGGQETQYF. CDR3 DNA: TGTGCCACCAGTGCGGGGGGCCAAGAGACCCAGTACTTC.